Below are 29 T cell receptor beta chains sequenced from a single sample in a study of cytomegalovirus exposure and HLA in healthy donors. The assay was immunoSEQ multiplex PCR, and TCRdb's table has in-frame clones only and misses some. The sample holds around 120,000 clones, roughly nine tenths seen once. The material sequenced was PBMCs. The receptors were sampled from a man between 18 and 29 years old in good health and CMV-seropositive.

The rearrangement uses TRBV7-2 and TRBJ1-2; 9 bases are a match to TRBD1. V shed 5 bases and J 2 bases; nucleotides not matched to a gene: 6. CDR1 and CDR2 (germline): SGHTA, FQGNSA. The CDR3 runs to 15 residues. The CDR3 sequence: CASSPRQGGNYGYTF. In nucleotides, the CDR3 is TGTGCCAGCAGCCCCCGACAGGGGGGAAACTATGGCTACACCTTC.

The genes are TRBV5-6 and TRBJ2-2; 9 bases agree with TRBD1. Germline loops: CDR1 SGHDT, CDR2 YYEEEE. Trimming took 2 bases from V and 7 from J; bases not matched to a gene: 9. There are 16 residues in the CDR3. The CDR3 protein is CASSFLGGQGIGELFF. In DNA, the CDR3 is TGTGCCAGCAGCTTTCTCGGGGGACAGGGAATCGGGGAGCTGTTTTTT.

This clone was seen only once. The V call is TRBV2, the J call TRBJ2-3; D is unclear. Trimming left V 11 bases short and J 1 base short, with 22 bases between. The CDR3 extends over 16 amino acids. Germline CDR1 reads SNHLY; CDR2 reads FYNNEI. The CDR3 protein is CAANPPRSAGTDTQYF. CDR3 in DNA: TGTGCCGCAAACCCCCCACGGTCCGCCGGCACAGATACGCAGTATTTT.

This clone was detected a few times. The V gene is TRBV7-9, the J gene TRBJ1-1, with D unresolved. Trimming removed 1 base from V and 10 bases from J, with 13 bases in between. The V gene's germline CDR1 is SEHNR and CDR2 FQNEAQ (reference sequence). This CDR3 contains 13 residues. DNA for the CDR3: TGTGCCAGCAGCTTAGGTCTGCGGGAGATAGCTTTCTTT. Translation gives CASSLGLREIAFF.

In this sample, this clone turned up many times. The V gene is TRBV27, the J gene TRBJ1-2; TRBD1 matches at 7 bases. Looked up from germline, CDR1 is MNHEY and CDR2 is SMNVEV (reference sequence). The V gene end was trimmed by 4 bases and the J gene end by 2 bases; junction bases not matched to a gene: 4. This CDR3 is built from 14 residues. The CDR3 protein is CASSSGGQNYGYTF. The CDR3 nucleotides read TGTGCCAGCAGTTCAGGGGGACAGAACTATGGCTACACCTTC.

The rearrangement links TRBV9 to TRBJ2-3; 15 nucleotides align to TRBD2. CDR1 SGDLS and CDR2 YYNGEE come from the germline V gene. The CDR3 extends over 17 amino acids. V lost 0 bases, J lost 5 bases, and 4 bases stayed unmatched. The chain's CDR3 is CASSVGGLAGGRDTQYF. Written as DNA, the CDR3 is TGTGCCAGCAGCGTAGGTGGACTAGCGGGGGGGCGAGATACGCAGTATTTT.

The chain is built from TRBV7-7 and TRBJ2-5; 9 nucleotides align to TRBD2. CDR3 length: 15 residues. Trimming cost V 4 bases and J 4 bases; bases outside gene matches: 7. Germline V lookup: CDR1 SSHAT, CDR2 FNYEAQ (reference sequence). This CDR3 reads CASSSGTSTSETQYF. The CDR3 region has the DNA TGTGCCAGCAGCTCCGGGACTAGCACGTCAGAGACCCAGTACTTC.

The chain couples TRBV6-5 to TRBJ2-7; tentatively, D is TRBD2 (5 bases). Trimming cost V 2 bases and J 6 bases, with 11 bases left between them. This CDR3 has 13 amino acids. Germline CDR1 MNHEY, CDR2 SVGAGI. CDR3: CASSYLLEREQYF. CDR3 sequence (DNA): TGTGCCAGCAGTTACCTACTAGAACGCGAGCAGTACTTC.

The chain combines TRBV7-2 with TRBJ1-1; 8 nucleotides line up with TRBD1. The CDR3 has 15 amino acids. J lost 0 bases, V lost 5 bases, and 5 bases had no gene match. The germline CDR1 and CDR2 sequences are SGHTA and FQGNSA. The CDR3 reads CASSPLGQVNTEAFF. For the CDR3, the DNA is TGTGCCAGCAGCCCCCTGGGACAGGTGAACACTGAAGCTTTCTTT.

J is TRBJ2-3 and V is TRBV4-2; 8 positions match TRBD1. The CDR3 has 16 amino acids. V lost 4 bases to trimming and J lost 0 bases; unmatched junction nucleotides: 6. Germline values: CDR1 LGHNA, CDR2 YNFKEQ. CDR3 DNA sequence: TGTGCCAGCAGCCCACACAGGGGGAAAAGCACAGATACGCAGTATTTT. Its protein is CASSPHRGKSTDTQYF.

V usage is TRBV6-4 and J usage is TRBJ2-1, with 11 bases lining up with TRBD2. V lost 7 bases to trimming and J lost 7 bases; unmatched junction nucleotides: 9. The CDR3 is made up of 15 amino acids. In germline, CDR1 is MRHNA, CDR2 SNTAGT. For the CDR3, the DNA is TGTGCCAGCACCCAACTAGCGGGGGCGGGAAATGAGCAGTTCTTC. Translated: CASTQLAGAGNEQFF.

This clone was seen once. The chain links TRBV11-2 to TRBJ2-7, with D perhaps matching TRBD2 (6 bases). The CDR3 is made up of 14 amino acids. V was cut by 5 bases and J by 2 bases, with 13 bases left in between. In germline, CDR1 is SGHAT, CDR2 FQNNGV. CDR3 amino acids: CASSPATGAYEQYF. The CDR3 DNA reads TGTGCCAGCAGCCCCGCAACGGGGGCCTACGAGCAGTACTTC.

The rearrangement joins TRBV10-3 to TRBJ1-1; no definite D call. V was cut by 0 bases and J by 0 bases, with 8 bases left in between. The CDR3 has 15 residues. CDR1 ENHRY and CDR2 SYGVKD come from the germline V gene. The CDR3 reads CAISESRGMNTEAFF. The CDR3 DNA follows: TGTGCCATCAGTGAGTCGCGCGGAATGAACACTGAAGCTTTCTTT.

V is TRBV6-4 and J is TRBJ2-2; 11 bases fit TRBD1. The germline CDR1 and CDR2 sequences are MRHNA and SNTAGT. Trimming removed 2 bases from V and 4 bases from J; junction bases left unmatched: 0. This CDR3 contains 15 residues. The CDR3 sequence: CASSDGTGGTGELFF. In nucleotides, the CDR3 is TGTGCCAGCAGTGACGGGACAGGGGGCACCGGGGAGCTGTTTTTT.

V is TRBV7-9 and J is TRBJ1-2; no firm D call. CDR1 and CDR2 (germline): SEHNR, FQNEAQ (reference sequence). Trimming shortened V by 5 bases and J by 7 bases, and 17 bases separated the two germline ends. The CDR3 is 14 amino acids. DNA for the CDR3: TGTGCCAGCAGCGCCACCGGCGGCAATTTTGGCTACACCTTC. Translating gives CASSATGGNFGYTF.

This clone has just a few counts. This chain links TRBV28 with TRBJ1-6; TRBD1 is a possible D gene (5 bases). The CDR3 is made up of 14 amino acids. CDR1 and CDR2 (germline): MDHEN, SYDVKM. Between the trimmed V and J ends, which lost 2 bases and 9 bases, there was a span of 11 bases. DNA for the CDR3: TGTGCCAGCAGTTTAGAAGGGGCGAGTTCACCCCTCCACTTT. It translates to CASSLEGASSPLHF.

The V and J genes are TRBV5-4 and TRBJ1-3; 11 positions agree with TRBD1. This CDR3 is built from 13 residues. Per the germline V gene, CDR1 is SGHNT and CDR2 is YYREEE (reference sequence). After removal of 3 bases from V and 8 bases from J, the junction contained 1 base not matched to a gene. The CDR3 region has the DNA TGTGCCAGCAGCTGGGACAGGGGGGACACCATATATTTT. Encoded protein: CASSWDRGDTIYF.

The chain employs TRBV29-1 and TRBJ2-7; TRBD2 is a possible D gene (6 bases). The CDR3 contains 13 residues. V lost 5 bases and J lost 1, with 12 bases in between. The germline V gene encodes CDR1 SQVTM and CDR2 ANQGSEA. CDR3 loop: CSVRGGPSYEQYF. The CDR3 bases are TGCAGCGTTCGGGGAGGCCCGTCCTACGAGCAGTACTTC.

The chain joins TRBV10-1 to TRBJ2-7, with D hard to call. Looked up from germline, CDR1 is WNHNN and CDR2 is SYGVQD (reference sequence). With 10 bases removed from V and 3 bases from J, the gap between germline ends came to 19 bases. CDR3 size: 14 residues. The CDR3 DNA is TGCGCCATCCCACCCCCGAGGAGAGACTACGAGCAGTACTTC. This encodes CAIPPPRRDYEQYF.

The chain recombines TRBV6-5 with TRBJ1-2; tentative D call: TRBD1 (6 bases). V lost 4 bases and J lost 7, with 13 bases in between. CDR1 is MNHEY and CDR2 is SVGAGI in the germline V gene. The CDR3 has 13 residues. The CDR3 sequence: CASSSTGSSGYTF. The CDR3 DNA is TGTGCCAGCAGTTCTACAGGGTCTTCTGGCTACACCTTC.

The gene calls are TRBV9 and TRBJ1-2; perhaps TRBD1 as D (5 bases). CDR3 length: 15 residues. CDR1 and CDR2 from the germline V gene are SGDLS and YYNGEE. V was cut by 0 bases and J by 2 bases, with 11 bases left in between. The CDR3 here is CASSVVSGRNYGYTF. As DNA, the CDR3 is TGTGCCAGCAGCGTAGTTTCAGGGAGGAACTATGGCTACACCTTC.

The chain recombines TRBV4-1 with TRBJ1-4, with D perhaps TRBD1 (5 bases). Trimming removed 3 bases from V and 8 bases from J, with 13 bases in between. In germline, CDR1 is MGHRA, CDR2 YSYEKL. There are 14 residues in the CDR3. For the CDR3, the DNA is TGCGCCAGCAGCCAGGCGGTGCAGGGCGAAAAACTGTTTTTT. Translating it yields CASSQAVQGEKLFF.

This clone was counted a single time. The chain has TRBV19 and TRBJ1-2, with 7 nucleotides matching TRBD1. The CDR3 totals 12 residues. The ends lost 9 bases at V and 9 bases at J; junction bases unmatched: 10. The germline CDR1 and CDR2 sequences are LNHDA and SQIVND (reference sequence). The CDR3 DNA sequence: TGTGCCAGCAAGGGACAGATGTTTAGCTACACCTTC. Its translation is CASKGQMFSYTF.

The rearrangement links TRBV6-1 to TRBJ2-1; D is ambiguous. The V gene's germline CDR1 is MNHNS and CDR2 SASEGT. CDR3 size: 14 residues. The V end lost 6 bases, the J end lost 1 base, and 10 bases lay between the germline ends. The CDR3 loop reads CASRQIPSYNEQFF. As DNA, the CDR3 is TGTGCCAGCAGACAAATCCCATCCTACAATGAGCAGTTCTTC.

The chain couples TRBV19 to TRBJ2-1, with a possible D match to TRBD1 (5 bases). This CDR3 contains 12 residues. Trimming shortened V by 10 bases and J by 8 bases, and 15 bases separated the two germline ends. Germline-derived CDR1 and CDR2 are LNHDA and SQIVND (reference sequence). The CDR3 bases are TGTGCCACCCGTAGGGGTTTGGATGAGCAGTTCTTC. It specifies CATRRGLDEQFF.

The CDR3: CASSPPGGGPDTQYF. The CDR3 nucleotides are TGTGCCAGCAGCCCCCCCGGGGGGGGGCCCGATACGCAGTATTTT. The chain carries TRBV28 and TRBJ2-3; 8 bases agree with TRBD2. The CDR3 sequence is 15 residues long. The junction had 11 bases not matched to a gene; V was cut back by 6 bases and J by 6 bases. Germline loops: CDR1 MDHEN, CDR2 SYDVKM.

This sequence joins TRBV10-3 and TRBJ1-4, with 8 bases that match TRBD1. Per germline, CDR1 ENHRY and CDR2 SYGVKD. V shed 0 bases and J 8 bases; nucleotides not matched to a gene: 11. This CDR3 is built from 17 residues. In DNA form, the CDR3 reads TGTGCCATCAGTGAGTCGAGTAGGACAGGGTTCATCGAAAAACTGTTTTTT. Translation: CAISESSRTGFIEKLFF.

The J gene is TRBJ2-3, the V gene TRBV27; 9 bases map to TRBD1. CDR1 and CDR2 from the germline V gene are MNHEY and SMNVEV (reference sequence). Germline trimming cut 6 bases from V and 4 bases from J; bases unmatched to any gene: 5. The CDR3 is 14 amino acids. The CDR3 sequence is CASRDRGDADTQYF. The CDR3 nucleotides are TGTGCCAGCAGGGACAGGGGAGATGCAGATACGCAGTATTTT.

The chain links TRBV11-1 to TRBJ1-2; D not resolved. The germline CDR1 and CDR2 sequences are SGHAT and FQDESV (reference sequence). The germline V and J ends were trimmed by 5 bases and 7 bases, with 11 bases remaining between them. The CDR3 has 12 amino acids. In nucleotides, the CDR3 is TGTGCCAGCAGCCCGAGACTAGGTGGCTACACCTTC. It is translated as CASSPRLGGYTF. The variable domain in full, completed from reference TRBV11-1 and TRBJ1-2, reads EAEVAQSPRYKITEKSQAVAFWCDPISGHATLYWYRQILGQGPELLVQFQDESVVDDSQLPKDRFSAERLKGVDSTLKIQPAELGDSAMYLCASSPRLGGYTFGSGTRLTVV.